The rows below give T cell receptor beta chains drawn from one sample of a study of response to subunit inactivated influenza vaccine. A single record per CDR3 protein comes from TCRdb applying MiXCR to the RT-PCR reads. The repertoire consists of roughly 500,000 distinct CDR3 sequences, with roughly 23% occurring once and the leading ten covering 2.5% to 3%. These data are also associated with another study on T cells expressing NK-cell markers.

The sequenced sample was CD4+ T cells sorted from PBMCs, obtained about 12 days after vaccination. Every receptor here comes from a man aged 45-65 years who received an inactivated influenza vaccine. The CDR3 runs from the conserved cysteine through the conserved F or W. Each record gives: D gene, V gene, J gene, clone size, CDR3 protein, CDR3 DNA. The D gene is left open where the match is weak. Expanded clones are given a class, and other clones once, few, many or no size at all.

NA	TRBV6-1	TRBJ2-7	NA	CASRGVGGTYEQYF	TGTGCCAGCAGAGGGGTGGGGGGCACCTACGAGCAGTACTTC
TRBD2	TRBV11-2	TRBJ2-1	NA	CASSLRLADYLSYNEQFF	TGTGCCAGCAGCTTAAGACTAGCGGATTACCTATCCTACAATGAGCAGTTCTTC
TRBD2	TRBV12-3/TRBV12-4	TRBJ2-2	few	CASSLWSSGGLPPSNTGELFF	TGTGCCAGCAGTTTATGGTCTAGCGGGGGACTACCACCATCGAACACCGGGGAGCTGTTTTTT
TRBD1	TRBV4-2	TRBJ1-2	NA	CASSPGDRGGGYTF	TGTGCCAGCAGCCCAGGGGACAGGGGAGGCGGCTACACCTTC
TRBD2	TRBV5-5	TRBJ2-3	few	CAGRAGTSPTDTQYF	TGTGCCGGGCGCGCCGGGACTAGCCCCACAGATACGCAGTATTTT
NA	TRBV4-1	TRBJ2-2	few	CASSQTSRVGELFF	TGCGCCAGCAGCCAAACCTCCAGGGTCGGGGAGCTGTTTTTT
NA	TRBV20-1	TRBJ1-1	few	CSAVSGHTEAFF	TGCAGTGCTGTTTCTGGGCACACTGAAGCTTTCTTT
NA	TRBV20-1	TRBJ2-1	few	CSAGSFGFGNEQFF	TGCAGTGCTGGTTCTTTTGGATTCGGGAATGAGCAGTTCTTC
TRBD2	TRBV20-1	TRBJ2-7	NA	CSATGRDYHYEQYF	TGCAGTGCTACCGGTCGGGACTACCACTACGAGCAGTACTTC
TRBD1	TRBV28	TRBJ2-7	NA	CASRESGGAYEQYF	TGTGCCAGCAGAGAATCAGGGGGTGCCTACGAGCAGTACTTC
NA	TRBV29-1	TRBJ2-2	few	CSADYPTGELFF	TGCAGCGCGGACTACCCCACCGGGGAGCTGTTTTTT
NA	TRBV12-3/TRBV12-4	TRBJ2-2	few	CASSLRFGGLNTGELFF	TGTGCCAGCAGTTTACGTTTTGGGGGCCTGAACACCGGGGAGCTGTTTTTT
NA	TRBV3-1	TRBJ2-7	NA	CASSPDRMSSYEQYF	TGTGCCAGCAGCCCCGACAGGATGTCCTCCTACGAGCAGTACTTC
TRBD1	TRBV29-1	TRBJ2-7	NA	CSVAGTGSYEQYF	TGCAGCGTTGCCGGGACAGGGTCCTACGAGCAGTACTTC
TRBD1	TRBV12-3/TRBV12-4	TRBJ1-5	few	CASTGQGIGYNQPQHF	TGTGCCAGCACTGGACAGGGAATAGGCTATAATCAGCCCCAGCATTTT
NA	TRBV5-1	TRBJ1-4	NA	CASSSTGNYEKLFF	TGCGCCAGCAGCTCAACAGGGAACTATGAAAAACTGTTTTTT
NA	TRBV29-1	TRBJ1-2	NA	CSVADAGYGYTF	TGCAGCGTCGCGGACGCTGGCTATGGCTACACCTTC
NA	TRBV7-9	TRBJ2-1	NA	CASSLAPGEPYNEQFF	TGTGCCAGCAGCTTAGCGCCCGGGGAACCCTACAATGAGCAGTTCTTC
NA	TRBV7-2	TRBJ2-7	many	CASSLPTYEQYF	TGTGCCAGCAGTCTACCGACCTACGAGCAGTACTTC
TRBD1	TRBV5-8	TRBJ1-2	NA	CASSYTGTGGFGYTF	TGTGCCAGCAGCTACACCGGGACAGGGGGATTTGGCTACACCTTC
TRBD2	TRBV9	TRBJ2-2	NA	CASSVDAGDTGELFF	TGTGCCAGCAGCGTAGATGCGGGAGACACCGGGGAGCTGTTTTTT
NA	TRBV20-1	TRBJ1-1	few	CSAVRDRTEAFF	TGCAGTGCCGTGAGGGACCGGACTGAAGCTTTCTTT
TRBD1	TRBV30	TRBJ2-7	many	CACPGTGYEQYF	TGTGCCTGCCCCGGGACAGGCTACGAGCAGTACTTC
NA	TRBV11-2	TRBJ2-5	NA	CASSFRVETQYF	TGTGCCAGCAGCTTTAGGGTCGAGACCCAGTACTTC
TRBD2	TRBV14	TRBJ2-5	NA	CASSLQRGGSQTQYF	TGTGCCAGCAGCCTACAGCGGGGGGGCTCACAGACCCAGTACTTC
NA	TRBV7-9	TRBJ1-1	many	CASSLAGTGNTEAFF	TGCGCCAGCAGCTTGGCCGGGACGGGGAACACTGAAGCTTTCTTT
NA	TRBV7-2	TRBJ1-5	few	CASSLAPGLFSNQPQHF	TGTGCCAGCAGCTTAGCGCCGGGTTTGTTCAGCAATCAGCCCCAGCATTTT
NA	TRBV6-2/TRBV6-3	TRBJ2-6	NA	CASSYSPTGSFSGANILTF	TGTGCCAGCAGTTACTCACCGACAGGCTCATTTTCTGGGGCCAACATCCTGACTTTC
TRBD2	TRBV20-1	TRBJ2-5	few	CSGSGTMETQYF	TGCAGTGGGTCAGGGACTATGGAGACCCAGTACTTC
TRBD2	TRBV20-1	TRBJ2-1	NA	CSAGLAGGFSYNEQFF	TGCAGTGCTGGACTAGCGGGAGGTTTCTCCTACAATGAGCAGTTCTTC
NA	TRBV6-1	TRBJ1-2	NA	CASSEGRLVGNSYGYTF	TGTGCCAGCAGTGAAGGACGGCTGGTAGGAAATAGCTATGGCTACACCTTC
TRBD2	TRBV4-2	TRBJ2-4	few	CASSQDRGTSGRLAKNIQYF	TGTGCCAGCAGCCAAGATCGAGGGACTAGCGGAAGGTTAGCCAAAAACATTCAGTACTTC
NA	TRBV6-2/TRBV6-3	TRBJ2-7	few	CASSYSDSGYYEQYF	TGTGCCAGCAGTTACTCAGATAGCGGTTACTACGAGCAGTACTTC
TRBD1	TRBV6-2/TRBV6-3	TRBJ2-7	few	CASSDLGQGDEQYF	TGTGCCAGCAGTGACCTGGGACAGGGTGACGAGCAGTACTTC
TRBD1	TRBV7-9	TRBJ2-7	NA	CASSSDRVVSYEQYF	TGTGCCAGCAGCTCAGACAGGGTTGTTTCCTACGAGCAGTACTTC
TRBD2	TRBV5-6	TRBJ2-7	NA	CASSPPGTRRNYEQYF	TGTGCCAGCAGCCCCCCCGGGACTAGGAGGAACTACGAGCAGTACTTC
TRBD1	TRBV25-1	TRBJ2-5	few	CASIFRDRGLWETQYF	TGTGCCAGCATTTTCCGGGACAGGGGGCTTTGGGAGACCCAGTACTTC
TRBD1	TRBV7-6	TRBJ2-5	few	CASSFAGGRRETQYF	TGTGCCAGCAGCTTTGCAGGGGGCAGGCGAGAGACCCAGTACTTC
NA	TRBV20-1	TRBJ1-6	NA	CSANVWSAGVNSPLHF	TGCAGTGCTAATGTTTGGTCGGCGGGGGTCAATTCACCCCTCCACTTT
TRBD2	TRBV18	TRBJ2-1	NA	CASSPRLAEGNEQFF	TGTGCCAGCTCTCCTAGACTAGCGGAAGGCAATGAGCAGTTCTTC
NA	TRBV10-2	TRBJ1-1	NA	CASSENSRAEAFF	TGCGCCAGCAGTGAGAACAGTCGAGCTGAAGCTTTCTTT
NA	TRBV7-2	TRBJ1-1	few	CASSFHRDINTEAFF	TGTGCCAGCAGCTTTCACCGGGACATTAACACTGAAGCTTTCTTT
TRBD2	TRBV10-3	TRBJ2-3	few	CAISGRKRDTQYF	TGTGCCATCAGCGGGAGGAAGCGAGATACGCAGTATTTT
TRBD2	TRBV29-1	TRBJ2-3	NA	CSVEPAGSDTQYF	TGCAGCGTTGAACCAGCGGGATCGGATACGCAGTATTTT
NA	TRBV2	TRBJ2-7	NA	CASTIRGPHEQYF	TGTGCCAGTACTATCAGGGGTCCCCACGAGCAGTACTTC
NA	TRBV7-7	TRBJ2-5	NA	CASSSLGFGGAETQYF	TGTGCTAGCAGCTCCCTGGGGTTTGGCGGGGCTGAGACCCAGTACTTC
TRBD2	TRBV11-2	TRBJ2-3	NA	CASSLGIAGGYTDTQYF	TGTGCCAGCAGCTTGGGAATAGCGGGAGGTTACACAGATACGCAGTATTTT
TRBD2	TRBV12-3/TRBV12-4	TRBJ2-1	many	CASSPRGGMSNEQFF	TGTGCCAGCAGCCCCCGGGGGGGGATGAGCAATGAGCAGTTCTTC
TRBD2	TRBV12-3/TRBV12-4	TRBJ2-1	NA	CASRHQSGTSGINEQFF	TGTGCCAGCAGACACCAATCCGGGACTAGCGGGATAAATGAGCAGTTCTTC
NA	TRBV28	TRBJ2-3	NA	CASRHSNTDTQYF	TGTGCCAGCAGACACAGCAATACAGATACGCAGTATTTT
NA	TRBV15	TRBJ2-7	NA	CATSREGRTYEQYF	TGTGCCACCAGCAGAGAAGGCAGAACCTACGAGCAGTACTTC
TRBD2	TRBV27	TRBJ2-1	many	CASSPSGGNYNEQFF	TGTGCCAGCAGCCCAAGCGGGGGCAATTACAATGAGCAGTTCTTC
TRBD1	TRBV29-1	TRBJ1-1	many	CSVEVNRGWGLEAFF	TGCAGCGTTGAAGTGAACAGGGGGTGGGGGCTTGAAGCTTTCTTT
NA	TRBV5-1	TRBJ2-7	NA	CASSLNPDGYEQYF	TGCGCCAGCAGCTTAAACCCGGACGGCTACGAGCAGTACTTC
TRBD1	TRBV20-1	TRBJ2-5	few	CSAPYSTGQETQYF	TGCAGTGCTCCTTATTCGACAGGGCAAGAGACCCAGTACTTC
NA	TRBV5-1	TRBJ1-2	NA	CASSPWADYGYTF	TGCGCCAGCAGCCCTTGGGCGGACTATGGCTACACCTTC
NA	TRBV5-1	TRBJ1-4	few	CASSASSGTFAEKLFF	TGCGCCAGCAGCGCCTCTTCCGGGACATTTGCTGAAAAACTGTTTTTT
NA	TRBV10-3	TRBJ1-5	NA	CAISGRSNQPQHF	TGTGCCATCAGTGGCAGAAGCAATCAGCCCCAGCATTTT
NA	TRBV6-6	TRBJ1-5	NA	CASTRPPQPQHF	TGTGCCAGTACAAGGCCCCCTCAGCCCCAGCATTTT
NA	TRBV10-2	TRBJ2-7	few	CASMKDYMEQYF	TGCGCCAGCATGAAGGACTATATGGAGCAGTACTTC